This TCR beta chain emerged from a study of blood T cell repertoires in COVID-19. Study information: PBMCs, B-cell-depleted T cells, or T cells provided the cDNA or gDNA that made up the material.

V lost 0 bases and J lost 6; bases outside the gene matches: 5. In germline, CDR1 is LGHNA, CDR2 YNFKEQ. The CDR3 has 15 amino acids. Per the study methods: Nucleated cell counts were estimated from reference gene primer amplification. TCRdb's copy holds only in-frame clones and misses some; the assay was immunoSEQ multiplex PCR. V, J and clone size are those of that table, while D and trimming were read from the DNA. Of 330,000 or so clones in the sample, roughly 86% were seen once. In Seattle, patients joined the study during active infection and were tracked longitudinally. The chain uses TRBV4-2 and TRBJ1-3, with TRBD1 matching 7 bases. The source of this sequence is a man aged 25-45 years with COVID-19, enrolled during active disease. Sequenced material: peripheral blood. The CDR3 DNA sequence: TGTGCCAGCAGCCAAGACACAGGGGAATTAAACACCATATATTTT. This gives the protein CASSQDTGELNTIYF.